The 24 T cell receptor beta chains below come from one sample, sequenced in a study of cytomegalovirus exposure and HLA in healthy donors. The primer mix had 60 Vbeta and 13 Jbeta primers. Repertoires were generated with immunoSEQ multiplex PCR, while TCRdb's copy carries only in-frame clones and drops some. The table has 180,000 or so clones, roughly 79% seen once. Sequenced sample: PBMCs. The source is a woman in her 30s in good health and CMV-seropositive.

This clone was detected once. This chain links TRBV10-3 with TRBJ2-7, with 13 positions matching TRBD2. From germline, CDR1 is ENHRY and CDR2 SYGVKD. V dropped 2 bases and J dropped 1; count of bases not matched to a gene: 5. The CDR3 loop spans 17 amino acids. The CDR3 sequence is CAISENSGLAGSYEQYF. The CDR3 DNA reads TGTGCCATCAGTGAGAATTCGGGACTAGCGGGATCCTACGAGCAGTACTTC.

The chain's CDR3 is CASSMWDRGRTEAFF. The CDR3 bases are TGTGCCAGTAGTATGTGGGACAGGGGACGCACTGAAGCTTTCTTT. The chain couples TRBV19 to TRBJ1-1; the match to TRBD1 covers 10 bases. Germline lookup yields CDR1 LNHDA and CDR2 SQIVND (reference sequence). CDR3 size: 15 residues. V shed 3 bases and J 4 bases; nucleotides not matched to a gene: 5.

Only one count was recorded for this clone. The CDR3 DNA reads TGTGCCAGCTTTACGTCGGGTACGAACACTGAAGCTTTCTTT. Translating it yields CASFTSGTNTEAFF. The chain joins TRBV6-5 to TRBJ1-1; D is undetermined. Germline V lookup: CDR1 MNHEY, CDR2 SVGAGI. Trimming cost V 8 bases and J 1 base, with 14 bases left between them. CDR3 length: 14 amino acids.

CDR3 residues: CAWSVTGVQTQYF. The CDR3 DNA sequence: TGTGCCTGGAGTGTAACGGGGGTACAGACCCAGTACTTC. This sequence joins TRBV30 and TRBJ2-5, with a tentative D call TRBD2 (6 bases). The CDR3 totals 13 residues. V lost 0 bases and J 6 bases, leaving 11 bases between the germline ends. From germline, CDR1 is GTSNPN and CDR2 SVGIG (reference sequence). Together with reference TRBV30 and TRBJ2-5, the CDR3 gives the full variable domain: SQTIHQWPATLVQPVGSPLSLECTVEGTSNPNLYWYRQAAGRGLQLLFYSVGIGQISSEVPQNLSASRPQDRQFILSSKKLLLSDSGFYLCAWSVTGVQTQYFGPGTRLLVL.

This chain uses TRBV2 with TRBJ2-7; maybe TRBD1 (5 bases). Germline V gene data show CDR1 as SNHLY and CDR2 as FYNNEI. The CDR3 consists of 13 residues. CDR3 amino acids: CVSKDTGLYEQYF. CDR3 coding DNA: TGTGTGAGCAAGGACACTGGTCTCTACGAGCAGTACTTC.

The chain joins TRBV2 to TRBJ1-6, with TRBD1 matching 7 bases. The germline V gene has CDR1 SNHLY and CDR2 FYNNEI. The CDR3 covers 15 residues. Germline trimming cut 6 bases from V and 9 bases from J; bases unmatched to any gene: 11. In DNA, the CDR3 is TGTGCCAGCAGGACAGGGAACAGGGAAGGTTCACCCCTCCACTTT. Protein sequence: CASRTGNREGSPLHF.

The chain has TRBV14 and TRBJ2-7, with no clear D. The CDR3 is 13 residues long. Trimming removed 0 bases at V and 3 bases at J, with 6 bases between. Germline CDR1 is SGHDN and CDR2 is FVKESK. CDR3 coding DNA: TGTGCCAGCAGCCAAGAATACAACTACGAGCAGTACTTC. Residues: CASSQEYNYEQYF.

V usage is TRBV5-4 and J usage is TRBJ2-2; 11 bases fit TRBD2. Germline V gene lookup returns CDR1 SGHNT and CDR2 YYREEE (reference sequence). The V and J ends lost 0 bases and 5 bases, in that order; junction bases with no gene match: 3. The CDR3 sequence is 16 residues long. The CDR3 here is CASSLALAGATGELFF. The CDR3 DNA reads as TGTGCCAGCAGCTTGGCACTAGCGGGGGCAACCGGGGAGCTGTTTTTT.

This clone has just one count. This chain uses TRBV18 with TRBJ1-4; 10 bases agree with TRBD1. The ends lost 1 base at V and 8 bases at J; junction bases unmatched: 13. CDR1 and CDR2 from the germline V gene are KGHSH and LQKENI. The CDR3 extends over 18 amino acids. As DNA, the CDR3 is TGTGCCAGCTCACCACGGAAGGGGACAGGGGTTCAATTGGAAAAACTGTTTTTT. Translated, it gives CASSPRKGTGVQLEKLFF. Variable domain in full (rest from reference TRBV18 and TRBJ1-4): NAGVMQNPRHLVRRRGQEARLRCSPMKGHSHVYWYRQLPEEGLKFMVYLQKENIIDESGMPKERFSAEFPKEGPSILRIQQVVRGDSAAYFCASSPRKGTGVQLEKLFFGSGTQLSVL.

The table lists this clone with a few counts. The chain couples TRBV19 to TRBJ2-7, with 16 nucleotides matching TRBD2. The CDR3 runs 18 residues. From germline, CDR1 is LNHDA and CDR2 SQIVND (reference sequence). The V gene end was trimmed by 4 bases and the J gene end by 2 bases; junction bases not matched to a gene: 8. The CDR3 nucleotides read TGTGCCAGTAGTAGGGGACTAGCGGGGGGGCAACGAACCTACGAGCAGTACTTC. It encodes CASSRGLAGGQRTYEQYF.

This clone was observed a handful of times. This chain links TRBV7-8 with TRBJ1-5; 10 nucleotides match TRBD1. The germline CDR1 and CDR2 sequences are SGHVS and FQNEAQ. This CDR3 is built from 18 residues. V lost 5 bases, J lost 4 bases, and 14 bases stayed unmatched. CDR3 sequence (DNA): TGTGCCAGCAGCACCGGACCGGGACAGGGGACTCCAAATCAGCCCCAGCATTTT. This sequence encodes CASSTGPGQGTPNQPQHF.

The rearrangement joins TRBV9 to TRBJ2-6; D unclear. The CDR3 has 18 residues. V dropped 4 bases and J dropped 0 bases, with 17 bases sitting between them. In germline, CDR1 is SGDLS, CDR2 YYNGEE. The chain's CDR3 is CASSTQAAPFSGANVLTF. The CDR3 region has the DNA TGTGCCAGCAGCACCCAGGCCGCTCCTTTCTCTGGGGCCAACGTCCTGACTTTC. Drawing the rest from reference TRBV9 and TRBJ2-6, the complete variable domain is DSGVTQTPKHLITATGQRVTLRCSPRSGDLSVYWYQQSLDQGLQFLIQYYNGEERAKGNILERFSAQQFPDLHSELNLSSLELGDSALYFCASSTQAAPFSGANVLTFGAGSRLTVL.

This chain links TRBV9 with TRBJ2-1, with 7 bases aligning to TRBD1. The CDR3 has 13 residues. Germline CDR1 is SGDLS and CDR2 is YYNGEE. The V gene end was trimmed by 9 bases and the J gene end by 8 bases; junction bases not matched to a gene: 11. CDR3 sequence (DNA): TGTGCCACATGCTACAGGGGACGCCATGAGCAGTTCTTC. It translates to CATCYRGRHEQFF.

V gene TRBV5-1 combines with J gene TRBJ2-7, with a possible D match to TRBD1 (5 bases). Trimming removed 3 bases at V and 1 base at J, with 11 bases between. Germline CDR1 SGHRS, CDR2 YFSETQ. CDR3 length: 14 residues. CDR3 protein: CASSSNPGSYEQYF. CDR3 bases: TGCGCCAGCAGCTCAAACCCAGGGTCCTACGAGCAGTACTTC.

CDR3: CASSQYYEAFF. DNA of the CDR3: TGTGCCAGCAGTCAATACTACGAAGCTTTCTTT. This chain uses TRBV2 with TRBJ1-1; unclear D gene. Germline V CDR1 and CDR2: SNHLY, FYNNEI. The CDR3 totals 11 residues. V was trimmed by 5 bases and J by 8 bases, leaving 9 bases between them. The whole variable domain, filled in from reference TRBV2 and TRBJ1-1, reads EPEVTQTPSHQVTQMGQEVILRCVPISNHLYFYWYRQILGQKVEFLVSFYNNEISEKSEIFDDQFSVERPDGSNFTLKIRSTKLEDSAMYFCASSQYYEAFFGQGTRLTVV.

The chain links TRBV2 to TRBJ1-1; D is possibly TRBD1 (5 bases). This CDR3 spans 13 amino acids. The V end lost 3 bases, the J end lost 5 bases, and 10 bases lay between the germline ends. The V gene's germline CDR1 is SNHLY and CDR2 FYNNEI. The CDR3 coding sequence is TGTGCCAGCAGTGATTCGGGGGTGACTGAAGCTTTCTTT. Translated: CASSDSGVTEAFF.

CDR3 protein: CASSLGTSGSRTDTQYF. In nucleotides, the CDR3 is TGTGCCAGCAGCTTGGGCACTAGCGGGAGTCGCACAGATACGCAGTATTTT. This chain joins TRBV5-4 and TRBJ2-3; the match to TRBD2 covers 11 bases. With V trimmed by 0 bases and J by 1 base, 4 bases remained unmatched. The CDR3 sequence is 17 residues long. CDR1 and CDR2 from the germline V gene are SGHNT and YYREEE (reference sequence).

The chain has TRBV2 and TRBJ2-7; 7 positions agree with TRBD1. CDR3 size: 14 residues. Germline V gene lookup returns CDR1 SNHLY and CDR2 FYNNEI. V trimming: 6 bases; J trimming: 0 bases; junction bases outside the gene matches: 5. CDR3 loop: CASRWTGPSYEQYF. In DNA form, the CDR3 reads TGTGCCAGCAGATGGACAGGACCCTCCTACGAGCAGTACTTC.

This chain joins TRBV4-3 and TRBJ2-7; 8 bases match TRBD1. Germline CDR1 reads LGHNA; CDR2 reads YSLEER. V was clipped by 1 base and J by 0 bases; unmatched bases: 2. This CDR3 contains 15 residues. In DNA form, the CDR3 reads TGCGCCAGCAGCCAAGGTGGACAGGGCTCCTACGAGCAGTACTTC. Protein product: CASSQGGQGSYEQYF.

The chain carries TRBV4-3 and TRBJ1-2, with 11 positions matching TRBD1. CDR3 length: 13 amino acids. Germline CDR1 reads LGHNA; CDR2 reads YSLEER. J gave up 7 bases and V 4 bases, and 2 bases lay outside the gene matches. The CDR3 reads CASSLGQGAGYTF. The CDR3 DNA reads as TGCGCCAGCAGCCTCGGACAGGGGGCTGGCTACACCTTC.

This chain connects TRBV6-5 to TRBJ1-6; D remains ambiguous. CDR1 is MNHEY, CDR2 SVGAGI, per germline. Trimming took 5 bases from V and 5 from J, leaving 13 bases between them. The CDR3 totals 15 residues. The CDR3 sequence: CASSPPGLDNSPLHF. The DNA of the CDR3 is TGTGCCAGCAGTCCGCCGGGTCTAGATAATTCACCCCTCCACTTT.

A single count supports this clone. The chain has TRBV12-5 and TRBJ2-2, with 10 bases matching TRBD2. CDR3 length: 16 residues. The junction had 1 base not matched to a gene; V was cut back by 1 base and J by 2 bases. Germline V gene data show CDR1 as LGHNT and CDR2 as FRNRAP. The CDR3 DNA is TGTGCTAGTGGTTTGGCTAGCGGGAGTAACACCGGGGAGCTGTTTTTT. The encoded protein is CASGLASGSNTGELFF. Looking up the rest from reference TRBV12-5 and TRBJ2-2 gives the full variable domain: DARVTQTPRHKVTEMGQEVTMRCQPILGHNTVFWYRQTMMQGLELLAYFRNRAPLDDSGMPKDRFSAEMPDATLATLKIQPSEPRDSAVYFCASGLASGSNTGELFFGEGSRLTVL.

This clone showed up just a few times. The chain uses TRBV7-9 and TRBJ1-2; D remains unclear. The CDR3 runs 14 residues. V lost 5 bases and J 6 bases, leaving 16 bases between the germline ends. Germline CDR1 is SEHNR and CDR2 is FQNEAQ (reference sequence). CDR3 in amino acids: CASSPSEGVHGYTF. The CDR3 DNA sequence: TGTGCCAGCAGCCCGTCTGAAGGAGTCCATGGCTACACCTTC. Drawing the rest from reference TRBV7-9 and TRBJ1-2, the complete variable domain is DTGVSQNPRHKITKRGQNVTFRCDPISEHNRLYWYRQTLGQGPEFLTYFQNEAQLEKSRLLSDRFSAERPKGSFSTLEIQRTEQGDSAMYLCASSPSEGVHGYTFGSGTRLTVV.

The chain uses TRBV5-1 and TRBJ2-2; D is possibly TRBD1 (6 bases). Deletions cut 0 bases from V and 7 bases from J, with 16 bases between. Germline V CDR1 and CDR2: SGHRS, YFSETQ. This CDR3 contains 16 residues. The DNA of the CDR3 is TGCGCCAGCAGCTTGGGACAAACAGGGTCCGGCGGGGAGCTGTTTTTT. Translating it yields CASSLGQTGSGGELFF.